One TCR beta chain is described in this entry. The sample is drawn from a study of blood T cell repertoires in COVID-19. The germline CDR1 and CDR2 sequences are SGHDT and YYEEEE. The CDR3 has 15 amino acids. V gave up 7 bases and J gave up 9 bases, with 23 bases separating them. Sequencing used immunoSEQ multiplex PCR; TCRdb keeps in-frame clones, though not all of them. The profile shows just under 350,000 clones, around nine tenths of them singletons. The genes are TRBV5-6 and TRBJ2-1; a possible D gene is TRBD2 (5 bases). The receptor was derived from a woman in her 70s with COVID-19, enrolled during active disease. Sequences were obtained from peripheral blood. CDR3 protein: CASSSGASPWGEQFF. For the CDR3, the DNA is TGTGCCAGCTCGAGCGGAGCGTCCCCCTGGGGTGAGCAGTTCTTC.